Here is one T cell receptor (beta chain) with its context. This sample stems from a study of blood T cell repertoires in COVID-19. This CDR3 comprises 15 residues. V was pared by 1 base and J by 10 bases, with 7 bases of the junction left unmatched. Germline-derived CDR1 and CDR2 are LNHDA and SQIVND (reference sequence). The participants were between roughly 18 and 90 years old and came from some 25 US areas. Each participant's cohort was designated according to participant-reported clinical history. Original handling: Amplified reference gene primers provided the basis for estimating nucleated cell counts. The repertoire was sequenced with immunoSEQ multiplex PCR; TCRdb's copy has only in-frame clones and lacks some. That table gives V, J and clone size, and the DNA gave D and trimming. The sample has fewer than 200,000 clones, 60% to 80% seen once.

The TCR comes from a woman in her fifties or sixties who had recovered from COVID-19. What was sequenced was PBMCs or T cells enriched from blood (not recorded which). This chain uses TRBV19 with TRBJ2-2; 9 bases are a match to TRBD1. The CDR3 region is CASSIAGTGSEELFF. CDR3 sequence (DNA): TGTGCCAGTAGTATAGCCGGGACAGGGTCCGAGGAGCTGTTTTTT.